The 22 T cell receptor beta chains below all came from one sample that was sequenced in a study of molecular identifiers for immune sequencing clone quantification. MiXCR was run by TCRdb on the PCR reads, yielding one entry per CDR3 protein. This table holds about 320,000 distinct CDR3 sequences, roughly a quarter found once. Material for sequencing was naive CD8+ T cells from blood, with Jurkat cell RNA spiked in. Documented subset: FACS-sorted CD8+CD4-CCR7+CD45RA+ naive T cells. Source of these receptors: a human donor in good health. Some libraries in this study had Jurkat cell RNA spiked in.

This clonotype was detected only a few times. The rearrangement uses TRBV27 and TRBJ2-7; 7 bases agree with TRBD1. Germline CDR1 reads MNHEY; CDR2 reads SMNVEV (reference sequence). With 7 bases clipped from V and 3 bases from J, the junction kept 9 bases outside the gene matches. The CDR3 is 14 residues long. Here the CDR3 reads CASKQGAGGYEQYF. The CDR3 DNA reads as TGTGCCAGCAAACAGGGTGCAGGGGGCTACGAGCAGTACTTC.

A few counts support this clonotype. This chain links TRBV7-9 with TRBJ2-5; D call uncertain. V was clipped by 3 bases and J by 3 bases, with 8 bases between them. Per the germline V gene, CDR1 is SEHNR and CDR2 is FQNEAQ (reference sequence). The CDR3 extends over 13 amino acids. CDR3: CASSLPAEETQYF. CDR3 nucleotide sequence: TGTGCCAGCAGCTTGCCAGCCGAAGAGACCCAGTACTTC.

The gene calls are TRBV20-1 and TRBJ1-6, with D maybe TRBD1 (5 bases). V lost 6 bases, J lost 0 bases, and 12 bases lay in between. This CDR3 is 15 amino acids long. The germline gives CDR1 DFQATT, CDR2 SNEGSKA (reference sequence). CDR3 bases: TGCAGTGCAGAAGGGACGGTCTCCTATAATTCACCCCTCCACTTT. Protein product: CSAEGTVSYNSPLHF.

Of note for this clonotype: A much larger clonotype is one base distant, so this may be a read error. The chain's CDR3 is CASSQAGNREPTYGYTF. The DNA for the CDR3 is TGTGCCAGCAGCCAAGCAGGGAACCGGGAGCCCACCTATGGCTACACCTTC. This chain connects TRBV14 to TRBJ1-2; TRBD1 is a possible D gene (5 bases). Trimming took 1 base from V and 4 from J, leaving 19 bases between them. CDR3 size: 17 residues. Germline V gene data show CDR1 as SGHDN and CDR2 as FVKESK.

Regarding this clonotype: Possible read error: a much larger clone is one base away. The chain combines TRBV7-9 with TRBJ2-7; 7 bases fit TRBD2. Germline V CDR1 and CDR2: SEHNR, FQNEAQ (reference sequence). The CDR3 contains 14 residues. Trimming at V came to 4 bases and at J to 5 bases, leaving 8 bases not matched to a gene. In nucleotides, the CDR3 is TGTGCCAGCAGCTCTATGCTCGCGGGAGACGAGCAGTACTTC. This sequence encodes CASSSMLAGDEQYF.

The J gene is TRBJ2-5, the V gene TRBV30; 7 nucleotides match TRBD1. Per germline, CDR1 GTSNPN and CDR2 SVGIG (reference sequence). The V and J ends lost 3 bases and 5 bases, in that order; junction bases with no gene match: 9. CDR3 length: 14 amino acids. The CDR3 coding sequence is TGTGCCTGGAGCGCGAGACAGGGAACGGAGACCCAGTACTTC. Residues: CAWSARQGTETQYF. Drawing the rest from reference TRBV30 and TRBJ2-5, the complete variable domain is SQTIHQWPATLVQPVGSPLSLECTVEGTSNPNLYWYRQAAGRGLQLLFYSVGIGQISSEVPQNLSASRPQDRQFILSSKKLLLSDSGFYLCAWSARQGTETQYFGPGTRLLVL.

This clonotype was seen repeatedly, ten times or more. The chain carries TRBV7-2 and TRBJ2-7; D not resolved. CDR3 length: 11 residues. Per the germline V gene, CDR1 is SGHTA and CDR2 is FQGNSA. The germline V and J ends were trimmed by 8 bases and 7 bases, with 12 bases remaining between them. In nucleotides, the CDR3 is TGTGCCAGCGGCTGGGGTCTTGAGCAGTACTTC. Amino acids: CASGWGLEQYF.

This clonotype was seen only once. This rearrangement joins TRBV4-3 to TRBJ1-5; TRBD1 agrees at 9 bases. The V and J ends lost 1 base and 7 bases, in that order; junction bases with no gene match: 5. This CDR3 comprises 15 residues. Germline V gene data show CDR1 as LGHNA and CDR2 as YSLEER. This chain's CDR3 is CASSQARGQGQPQHF. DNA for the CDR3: TGCGCCAGCAGCCAAGCTCGGGGACAGGGCCAGCCCCAGCATTTT.

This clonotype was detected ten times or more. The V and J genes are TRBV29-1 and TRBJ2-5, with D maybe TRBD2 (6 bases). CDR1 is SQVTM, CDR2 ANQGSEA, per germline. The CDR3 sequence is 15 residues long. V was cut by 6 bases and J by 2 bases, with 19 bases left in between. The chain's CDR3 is CSVGLTGTLQETQYF. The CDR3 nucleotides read TGCAGCGTCGGTTTAACCGGGACTTTACAAGAGACCCAGTACTTC.

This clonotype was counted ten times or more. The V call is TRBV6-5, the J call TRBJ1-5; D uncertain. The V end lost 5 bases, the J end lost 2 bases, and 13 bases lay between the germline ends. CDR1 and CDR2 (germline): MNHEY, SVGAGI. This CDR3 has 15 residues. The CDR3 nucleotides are TGTGCCAGCAGTCCCACTGTCGGTGGCAATCAGCCCCAGCATTTT. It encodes CASSPTVGGNQPQHF.

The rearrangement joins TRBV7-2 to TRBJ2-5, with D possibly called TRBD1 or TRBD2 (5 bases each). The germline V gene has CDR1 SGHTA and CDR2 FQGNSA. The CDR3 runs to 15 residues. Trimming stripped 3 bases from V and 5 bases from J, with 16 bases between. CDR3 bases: TGTGCCAGCAGCTTTTCCAGATCAGGGACCGAGACCCAGTACTTC. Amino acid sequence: CASSFSRSGTETQYF. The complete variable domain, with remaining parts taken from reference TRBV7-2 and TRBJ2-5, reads GAGVSQSPSNKVTEKGKDVELRCDPISGHTALYWYRQSLGQGLEFLIYFQGNSAPDKSGLPSDRFSAERTGGSVSTLTIQRTQQEDSAVYLCASSFSRSGTETQYFGPGTRLLVL.

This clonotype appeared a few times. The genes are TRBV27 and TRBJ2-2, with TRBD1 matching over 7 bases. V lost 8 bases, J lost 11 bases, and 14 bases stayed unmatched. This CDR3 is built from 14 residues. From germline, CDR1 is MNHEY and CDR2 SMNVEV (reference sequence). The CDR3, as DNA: TGTGCCAGCCAAACCGGGACAGCTCCGGTTGAGCTGTTTTTT. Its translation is CASQTGTAPVELFF.

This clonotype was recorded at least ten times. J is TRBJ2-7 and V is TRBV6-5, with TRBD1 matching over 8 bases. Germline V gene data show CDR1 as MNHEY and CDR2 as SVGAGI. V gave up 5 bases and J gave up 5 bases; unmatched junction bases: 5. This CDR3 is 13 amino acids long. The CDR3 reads CASSTQGANEQYF. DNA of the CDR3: TGTGCCAGCAGTACCCAGGGGGCCAACGAGCAGTACTTC.

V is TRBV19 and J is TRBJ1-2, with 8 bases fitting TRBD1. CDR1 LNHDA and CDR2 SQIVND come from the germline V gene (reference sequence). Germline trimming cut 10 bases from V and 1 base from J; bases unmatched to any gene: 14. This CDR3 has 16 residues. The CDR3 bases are TGTGCCACCTCCTTAGGCAGGGGGCGTGTTAACTATGGCTACACCTTC. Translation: CATSLGRGRVNYGYTF.

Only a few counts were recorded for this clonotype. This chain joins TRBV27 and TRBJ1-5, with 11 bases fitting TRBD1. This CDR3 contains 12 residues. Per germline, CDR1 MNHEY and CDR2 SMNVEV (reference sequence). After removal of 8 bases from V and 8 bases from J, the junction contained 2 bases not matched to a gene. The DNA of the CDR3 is TGTGCCAGCCGGACAGGGGGCGAGCCCCAGCATTTT. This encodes CASRTGGEPQHF.

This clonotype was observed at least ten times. The CDR3 sequence: CASSFPPSETQYF. CDR3 DNA: TGTGCCAGCAGCTTTCCCCCGAGCGAGACCCAGTACTTC. The gene calls are TRBV7-8 and TRBJ2-5; D gene ambiguous. Per the germline V gene, CDR1 is SGHVS and CDR2 is FQNEAQ. This CDR3 has 13 amino acids. V lost 3 bases and J 5 bases, leaving 10 bases between the germline ends.

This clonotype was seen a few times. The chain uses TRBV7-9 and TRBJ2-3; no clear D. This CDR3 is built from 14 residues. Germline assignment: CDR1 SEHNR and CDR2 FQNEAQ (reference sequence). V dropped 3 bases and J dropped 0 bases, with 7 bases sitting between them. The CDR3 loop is CASSLEGSTDTQYF. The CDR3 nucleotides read TGTGCCAGCAGCTTGGAAGGTAGCACAGATACGCAGTATTTT.

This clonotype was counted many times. The CDR3, as DNA: TGCGCCAGCAGCTCCGGACCCGGGGGGCTCTACGAGCAGTACTTC. Translated: CASSSGPGGLYEQYF. The chain links TRBV5-1 to TRBJ2-7, with TRBD2 as a possible D gene (7 bases). From germline, CDR1 is SGHRS and CDR2 YFSETQ. CDR3 length equals 15 residues. Trimming left V 3 bases short and J 3 bases short, with 16 bases between.

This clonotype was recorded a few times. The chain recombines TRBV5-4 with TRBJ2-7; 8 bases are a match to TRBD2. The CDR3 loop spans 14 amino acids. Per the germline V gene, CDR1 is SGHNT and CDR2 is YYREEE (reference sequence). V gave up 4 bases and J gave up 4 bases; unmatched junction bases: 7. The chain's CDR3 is CASSAPGLGYEQYF. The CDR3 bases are TGTGCCAGCAGCGCGCCGGGACTAGGGTACGAGCAGTACTTC.

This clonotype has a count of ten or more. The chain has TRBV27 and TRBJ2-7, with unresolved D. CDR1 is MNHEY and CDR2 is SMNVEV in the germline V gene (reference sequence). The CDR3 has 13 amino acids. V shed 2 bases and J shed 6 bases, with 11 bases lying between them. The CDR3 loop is CASSLNLGPEQYF. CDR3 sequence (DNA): TGTGCCAGCAGTTTAAATTTGGGCCCCGAGCAGTACTTC.

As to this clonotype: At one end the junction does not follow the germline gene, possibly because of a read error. CDR3 sequence: CASSQVSYYAQYF. The CDR3 DNA reads TGTGCCAGCAGCCAAGTCAGCTACTACGCGCAGTACTTC. The chain carries TRBV14 and TRBJ2-7; unclear D gene. The germline V gene encodes CDR1 SGHDN and CDR2 FVKESK. CDR3 length: 13 residues.

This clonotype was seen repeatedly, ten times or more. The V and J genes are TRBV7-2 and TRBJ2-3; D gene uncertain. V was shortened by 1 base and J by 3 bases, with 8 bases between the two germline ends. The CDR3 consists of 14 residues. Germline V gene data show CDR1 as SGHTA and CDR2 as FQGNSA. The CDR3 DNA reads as TGTGCCAGCAGCTTAGTTGGATCTACAGATACGCAGTATTTT. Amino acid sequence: CASSLVGSTDTQYF.